This T cell receptor beta chain originates from a study of blood T cell repertoires in COVID-19. Study as a whole: The United States, Italy and Spain were the sources of the acute and convalescent COVID-19 samples.

In the source study's methods: For nucleated cells, counts were estimated from reference gene primer amplification. The method was immunoSEQ multiplex PCR; TCRdb's version includes in-frame clones alone and lacks a portion of them. V and J calls and clone size are copied from that table; D and trimming were computed from the DNA. This table has about 310,000 clones, about nine tenths appearing once. V lost 4 bases to trimming and J lost 2 bases; unmatched junction nucleotides: 10. This CDR3 spans 16 amino acids. Germline values: CDR1 SGHNT, CDR2 YYREEE (reference sequence). The sequencing input was peripheral blood. The chain employs TRBV5-4 and TRBJ2-3; TRBD2 matches 7 bases. This TCR came from a man aged 45-65 years with active or convalescent COVID-19. CDR3 residues: CASSGGVLAATDTQYF. CDR3 DNA sequence: TGTGCCAGCAGCGGGGGGGTCCTAGCGGCCACAGATACGCAGTATTTT. The full variable domain, rest sourced from reference TRBV5-4 and TRBJ2-3, is ETGVTQSPTHLIKTRGQQVTLRCSSQSGHNTVSWYQQALGQGPQFIFQYYREEENGRGNFPPRFSGLQFPNYSSELNVNALELDDSALYLCASSGGVLAATDTQYFGPGTRLTVL.